These 8 T cell receptor beta chains originate from one sample sequenced in a study of T cell changes during pregnancy in multiple sclerosis. Sequencing used immunoSEQ multiplex PCR; TCRdb keeps in-frame clones, though not all of them. The table records some 87,000 clones, nearly 95% of them present only once. Sample: peripheral blood, taken in the second trimester of pregnancy. All receptors derive from a female donor with multiple sclerosis, enrolled in a pregnancy study.

The chain carries TRBV27 and TRBJ1-5; D unresolved. The length of the CDR3 is 13 residues. CDR1 is MNHEY and CDR2 is SMNVEV in the germline V gene (reference sequence). Trimming left V 10 bases short and J 7 bases short, with 17 bases between. The CDR3 nucleotides read TGTGCCACCAGGCAAACGCGAGGGCAGCCCCAGCATTTT. It yields the protein CATRQTRGQPQHF.

The chain carries TRBV7-9 and TRBJ2-6, with unresolved D. In germline, CDR1 is SEHNR, CDR2 FQNEAQ (reference sequence). The CDR3 covers 16 residues. Trimming left V 4 bases short and J 0 bases short, with 10 bases between. CDR3 region: CASSSPTISGANVLTF. As DNA, the CDR3 is TGTGCCAGCAGCTCCCCAACAATCTCTGGGGCCAACGTCCTGACTTTC. The variable domain in full, completed from reference TRBV7-9 and TRBJ2-6, reads DTGVSQNPRHKITKRGQNVTFRCDPISEHNRLYWYRQTLGQGPEFLTYFQNEAQLEKSRLLSDRFSAERPKGSFSTLEIQRTEQGDSAMYLCASSSPTISGANVLTFGAGSRLTVL.

J is TRBJ2-3 and V is TRBV7-2; D might be TRBD2 (6 bases). CDR3 size: 11 residues. The germline V gene encodes CDR1 SGHTA and CDR2 FQGNSA. With 8 bases removed from V and 6 bases from J, the gap between germline ends came to 9 bases. Written as DNA, the CDR3 is TGTGCCAGCGGCGCGGGGGATACGCAGTATTTT. The encoded protein is CASGAGDTQYF.

This chain connects TRBV27 to TRBJ1-1; the match to TRBD1 covers 7 bases. Germline trimming cut 5 bases from V and 6 bases from J; bases unmatched to any gene: 6. The CDR3 runs to 13 residues. CDR1 and CDR2 from the germline V gene are MNHEY and SMNVEV (reference sequence). The CDR3 region is CASSPQGGPEAFF. The CDR3 bases are TGTGCCAGCAGTCCCCAGGGGGGCCCTGAAGCTTTCTTT.

The chain uses TRBV27 and TRBJ1-1; D unclear. CDR3 length: 13 amino acids. The V gene lost 4 bases and the J gene lost 2 bases, with 8 bases spanning the gap. Per the germline V gene, CDR1 is MNHEY and CDR2 is SMNVEV (reference sequence). In DNA, the CDR3 is TGTGCCAGCAGTTGGGCAGTCAACACTGAAGCTTTCTTT. This encodes CASSWAVNTEAFF.

The J gene is TRBJ2-7, the V gene TRBV19; 9 bases are a match to TRBD1. Germline V lookup: CDR1 LNHDA, CDR2 SQIVND (reference sequence). CDR3 length: 14 amino acids. The ends lost 5 bases at V and 4 bases at J; junction bases unmatched: 6. The CDR3 sequence: CASSSRTGEYEQYF. The CDR3 bases are TGTGCCAGTAGTTCCAGGACAGGGGAATACGAGCAGTACTTC.

The chain combines TRBV30 with TRBJ2-2; D may be TRBD1 (5 bases). Trimming took 3 bases from V and 7 from J, leaving 15 bases between them. Germline V gene sequence: CDR1 GTSNPN, CDR2 SVGIG (reference sequence). CDR3 length equals 14 residues. The CDR3 DNA is TGTGCCTGGAGGATCCGGCAGGGCCACGGGGAGCTGTTTTTT. Amino acids: CAWRIRQGHGELFF.

CDR3 amino acids: CASSSTSTGYGYTF. The CDR3 DNA reads as TGTGCCAGCAGCTCGACATCGACAGGGTATGGCTACACCTTC. This chain links TRBV5-5 with TRBJ1-2, with 7 nucleotides matching TRBD1. The CDR3 runs 14 residues. Germline CDR1 and CDR2: SGHKS and YYEKEE (reference sequence). The V and J ends lost 3 bases and 5 bases, in that order; junction bases with no gene match: 7.